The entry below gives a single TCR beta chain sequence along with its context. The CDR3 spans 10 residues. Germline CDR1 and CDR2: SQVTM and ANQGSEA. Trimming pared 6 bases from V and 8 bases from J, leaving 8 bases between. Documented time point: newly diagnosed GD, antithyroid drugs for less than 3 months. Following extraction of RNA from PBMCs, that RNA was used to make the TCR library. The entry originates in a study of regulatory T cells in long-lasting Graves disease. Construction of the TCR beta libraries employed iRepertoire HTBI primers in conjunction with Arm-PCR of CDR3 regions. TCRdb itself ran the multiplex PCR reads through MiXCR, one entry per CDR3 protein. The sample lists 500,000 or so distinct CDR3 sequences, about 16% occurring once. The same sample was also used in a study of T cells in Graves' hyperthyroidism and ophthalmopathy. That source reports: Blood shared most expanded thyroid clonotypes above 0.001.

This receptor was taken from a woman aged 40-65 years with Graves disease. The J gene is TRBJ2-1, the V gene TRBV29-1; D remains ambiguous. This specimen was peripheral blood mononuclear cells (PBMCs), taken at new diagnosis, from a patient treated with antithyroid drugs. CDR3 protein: CSVWTDEQFF. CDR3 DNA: TGCAGCGTCTGGACCGATGAGCAGTTCTTC.